This TCR beta chain is from a study of immune cell composition in non-small cell lung cancer. Study-wide results and caveats: Lung squamous cell carcinoma tumours had significantly higher top 10 clone scores and productive clonality than lung adenocarcinoma.

Turning to this clone: No antigen is known for it.

CDR3 length: 15 residues. V dropped 3 bases and J dropped 1; count of bases not matched to a gene: 0. CDR1 is SGHRS, CDR2 YFSETQ, per germline. Frozen unsorted single-cell suspensions supplied the genomic DNA. Sequencing was performed with immunoSEQ multiplex PCR; in TCRdb, only in-frame clones are kept and a portion is missing. The sample has roughly 3,100 clones, around 86% seen once. The clonotype was recovered from a human donor with non-small cell lung cancer. Source material: lung tumor tissue. The V call is TRBV5-1, the J call TRBJ1-5; TRBD1 matches 11 bases. CDR3 loop: CASSWTGGSNQPQHF. DNA of the CDR3: TGCGCCAGCAGCTGGACAGGGGGCAGCAATCAGCCCCAGCATTTT.